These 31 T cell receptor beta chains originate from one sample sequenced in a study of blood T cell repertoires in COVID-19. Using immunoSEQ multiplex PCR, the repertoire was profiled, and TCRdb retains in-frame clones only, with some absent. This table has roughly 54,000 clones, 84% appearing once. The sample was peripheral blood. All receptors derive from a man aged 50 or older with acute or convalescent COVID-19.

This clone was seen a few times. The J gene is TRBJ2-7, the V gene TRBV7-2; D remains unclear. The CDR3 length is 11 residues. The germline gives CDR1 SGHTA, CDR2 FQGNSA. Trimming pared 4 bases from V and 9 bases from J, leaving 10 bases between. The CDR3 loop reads CASSSGFVQYF. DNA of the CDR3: TGTGCCAGCAGCTCGGGTTTTGTGCAGTACTTC.

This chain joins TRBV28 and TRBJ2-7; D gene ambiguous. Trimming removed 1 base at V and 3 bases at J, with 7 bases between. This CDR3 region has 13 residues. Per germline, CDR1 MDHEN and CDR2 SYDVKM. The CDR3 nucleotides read TGTGCCAGCAGTTTATTGGGCCACTACGAGCAGTACTTC. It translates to CASSLLGHYEQYF.

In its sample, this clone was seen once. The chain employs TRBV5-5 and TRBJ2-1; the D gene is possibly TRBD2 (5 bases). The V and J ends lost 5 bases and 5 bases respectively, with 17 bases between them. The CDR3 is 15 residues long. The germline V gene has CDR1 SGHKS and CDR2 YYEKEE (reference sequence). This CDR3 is CASRGGRYGNNEQFF. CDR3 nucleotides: TGTGCCAGCAGAGGTGGGAGATACGGAAACAATGAGCAGTTCTTC.

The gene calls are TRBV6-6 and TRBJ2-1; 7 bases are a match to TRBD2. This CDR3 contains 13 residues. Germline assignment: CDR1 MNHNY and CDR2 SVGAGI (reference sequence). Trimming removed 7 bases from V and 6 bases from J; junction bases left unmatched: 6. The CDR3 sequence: CASIRIAGNEQFF. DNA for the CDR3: TGTGCCAGCATTCGGATAGCGGGCAATGAGCAGTTCTTC.

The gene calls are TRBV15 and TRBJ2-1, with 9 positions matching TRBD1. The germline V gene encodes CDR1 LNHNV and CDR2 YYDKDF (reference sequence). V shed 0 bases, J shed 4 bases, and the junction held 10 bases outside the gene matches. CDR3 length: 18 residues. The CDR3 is CATSRELGTGIIYNEQFF. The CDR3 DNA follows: TGTGCCACCAGCAGAGAGCTTGGGACAGGGATAATTTACAATGAGCAGTTCTTC.

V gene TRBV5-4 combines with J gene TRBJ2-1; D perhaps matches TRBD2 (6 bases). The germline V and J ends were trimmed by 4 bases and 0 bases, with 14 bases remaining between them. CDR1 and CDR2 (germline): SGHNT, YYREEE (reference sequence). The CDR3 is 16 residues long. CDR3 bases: TGTGCCAGCAGCACATCCGGGACTGACTCCTACAATGAGCAGTTCTTC. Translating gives CASSTSGTDSYNEQFF.

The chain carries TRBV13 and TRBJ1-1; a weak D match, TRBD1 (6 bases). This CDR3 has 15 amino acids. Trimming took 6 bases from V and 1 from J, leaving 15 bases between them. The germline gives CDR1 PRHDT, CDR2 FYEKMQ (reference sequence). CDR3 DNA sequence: TGTGCCAGCAGGGAACAGGGACGGGGGAACACTGAAGCTTTCTTT. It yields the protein CASREQGRGNTEAFF. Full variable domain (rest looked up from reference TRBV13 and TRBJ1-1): AAGVIQSPRHLIKEKRETATLKCYPIPRHDTVYWYQQGPGQDPQFLISFYEKMQSDKGSIPDRFSAQQFSDYHSELNMSSLELGDSALYFCASREQGRGNTEAFFGQGTRLTVV.

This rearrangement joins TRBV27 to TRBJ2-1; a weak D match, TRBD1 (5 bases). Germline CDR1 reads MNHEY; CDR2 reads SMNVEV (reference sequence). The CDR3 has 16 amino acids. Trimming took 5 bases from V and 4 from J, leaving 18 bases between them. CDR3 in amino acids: CASSHEGHRYYNEQFF. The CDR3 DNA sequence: TGTGCCAGCAGTCATGAAGGACACCGTTATTACAATGAGCAGTTCTTC.

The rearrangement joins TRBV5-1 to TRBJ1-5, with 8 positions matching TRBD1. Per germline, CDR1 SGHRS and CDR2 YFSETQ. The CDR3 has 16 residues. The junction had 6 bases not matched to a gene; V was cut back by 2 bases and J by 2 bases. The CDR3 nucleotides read TGCGCCAGCAGCTTTTTACCGGGACAGGGCAATCAGCCCCAGCATTTT. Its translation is CASSFLPGQGNQPQHF.

The CDR3 nucleotides read TGTGCCAGCTCACCCCCCACAGGGGAAGAGACCCAGTACTTC. This translates into CASSPPTGEETQYF. This chain connects TRBV18 to TRBJ2-5; 7 bases align to TRBD1. In germline, CDR1 is KGHSH, CDR2 LQKENI. This CDR3 comprises 14 residues. Losses at the gene ends were 3 bases for V and 3 bases for J; bases not matched to a gene: 4. The entire variable domain, with the rest obtained from reference TRBV18 and TRBJ2-5, is as follows: NAGVMQNPRHLVRRRGQEARLRCSPMKGHSHVYWYRQLPEEGLKFMVYLQKENIIDESGMPKERFSAEFPKEGPSILRIQQVVRGDSAAYFCASSPPTGEETQYFGPGTRLLVL.

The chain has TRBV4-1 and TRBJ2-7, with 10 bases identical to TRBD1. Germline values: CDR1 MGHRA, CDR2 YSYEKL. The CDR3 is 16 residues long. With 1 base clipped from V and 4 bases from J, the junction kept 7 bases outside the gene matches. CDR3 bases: TGCGCCAGCAGCCAAGGGGTCGGGACAGGGGTGTACGAGCAGTACTTC. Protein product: CASSQGVGTGVYEQYF.

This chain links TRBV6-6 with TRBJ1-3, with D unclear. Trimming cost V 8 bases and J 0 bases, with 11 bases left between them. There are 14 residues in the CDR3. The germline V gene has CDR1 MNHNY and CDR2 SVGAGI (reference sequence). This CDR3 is CASQSLASGNTIYF. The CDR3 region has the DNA TGTGCCAGCCAGTCCCTCGCCTCTGGAAACACCATATATTTT.

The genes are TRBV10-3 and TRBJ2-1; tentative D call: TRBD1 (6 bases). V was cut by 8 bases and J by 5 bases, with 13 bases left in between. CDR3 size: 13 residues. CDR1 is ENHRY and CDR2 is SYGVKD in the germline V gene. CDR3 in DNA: TGTGCCATCTCAGGGGTAGGGGACAATGAGCAGTTCTTC. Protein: CAISGVGDNEQFF.

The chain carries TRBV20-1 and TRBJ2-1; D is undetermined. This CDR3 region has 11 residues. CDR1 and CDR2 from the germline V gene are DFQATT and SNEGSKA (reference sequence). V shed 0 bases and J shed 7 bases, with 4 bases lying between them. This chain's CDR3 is CSAREANEQFF. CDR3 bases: TGCAGTGCTAGAGAAGCTAATGAGCAGTTCTTC.

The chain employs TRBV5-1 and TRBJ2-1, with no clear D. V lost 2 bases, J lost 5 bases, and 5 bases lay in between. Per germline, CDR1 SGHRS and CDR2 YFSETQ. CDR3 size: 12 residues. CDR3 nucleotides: TGCGCCAGCAGCTTATTCAACAATGAGCAGTTCTTC. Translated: CASSLFNNEQFF.

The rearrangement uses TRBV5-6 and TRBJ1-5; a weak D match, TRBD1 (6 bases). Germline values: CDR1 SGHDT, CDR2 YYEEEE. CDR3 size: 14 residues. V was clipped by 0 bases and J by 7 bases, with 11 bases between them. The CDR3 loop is CASSLDREEQPQHF. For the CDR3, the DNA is TGTGCCAGCAGCTTGGACAGGGAAGAACAGCCCCAGCATTTT.

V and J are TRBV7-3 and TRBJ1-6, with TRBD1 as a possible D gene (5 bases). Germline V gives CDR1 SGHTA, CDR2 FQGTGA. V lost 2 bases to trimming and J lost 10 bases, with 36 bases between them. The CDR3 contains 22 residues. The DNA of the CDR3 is TGTGCCAGCAGCTTAGGGCGGGGCGGGTTCTCCCCCCTCCCCCCAGAAAACTCACCCCTCCACTTT. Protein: CASSLGRGGFSPLPPENSPLHF.

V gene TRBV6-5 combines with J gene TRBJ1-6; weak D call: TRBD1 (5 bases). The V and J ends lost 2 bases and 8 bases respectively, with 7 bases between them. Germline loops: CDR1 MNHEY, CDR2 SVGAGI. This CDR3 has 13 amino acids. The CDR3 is CASSYRGDSPLHF. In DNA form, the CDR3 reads TGTGCCAGCAGTTACAGGGGTGATTCACCCCTCCACTTT.

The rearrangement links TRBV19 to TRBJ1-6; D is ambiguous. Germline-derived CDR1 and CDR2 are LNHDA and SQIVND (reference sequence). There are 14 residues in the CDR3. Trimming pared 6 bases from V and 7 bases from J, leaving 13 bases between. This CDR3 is CASSQEGRNSPLHF. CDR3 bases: TGTGCCAGTAGCCAAGAGGGAAGAAATTCACCCCTCCACTTT.

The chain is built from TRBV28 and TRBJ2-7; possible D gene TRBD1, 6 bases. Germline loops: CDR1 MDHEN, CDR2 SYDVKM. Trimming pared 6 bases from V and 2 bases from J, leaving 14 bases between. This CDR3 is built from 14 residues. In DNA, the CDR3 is TGTGCCAGCAGACCCGGGACAAACACCTACGAGCAGTACTTC. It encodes CASRPGTNTYEQYF.

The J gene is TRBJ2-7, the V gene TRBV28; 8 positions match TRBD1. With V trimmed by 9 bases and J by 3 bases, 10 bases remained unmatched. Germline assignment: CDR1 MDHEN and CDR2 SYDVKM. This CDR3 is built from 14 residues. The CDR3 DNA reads TGTGCCAGTCACACTATACAGGGGGTCTACGAGCAGTACTTC. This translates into CASHTIQGVYEQYF.

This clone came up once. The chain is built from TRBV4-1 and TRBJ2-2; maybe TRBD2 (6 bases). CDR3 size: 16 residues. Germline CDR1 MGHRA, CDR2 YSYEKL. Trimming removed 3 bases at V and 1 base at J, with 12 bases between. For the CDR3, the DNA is TGCGCCAGCAGCCACCCGGAGGGTCAGAACACCGGGGAGCTGTTTTTT. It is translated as CASSHPEGQNTGELFF.

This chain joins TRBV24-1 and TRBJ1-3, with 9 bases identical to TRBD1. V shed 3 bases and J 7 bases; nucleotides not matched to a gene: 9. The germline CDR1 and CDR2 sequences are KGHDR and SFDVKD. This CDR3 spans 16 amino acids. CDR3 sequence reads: CATSDGQGIVWNTIYF. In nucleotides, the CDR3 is TGTGCCACCAGTGATGGACAGGGGATAGTCTGGAACACCATATATTTT.

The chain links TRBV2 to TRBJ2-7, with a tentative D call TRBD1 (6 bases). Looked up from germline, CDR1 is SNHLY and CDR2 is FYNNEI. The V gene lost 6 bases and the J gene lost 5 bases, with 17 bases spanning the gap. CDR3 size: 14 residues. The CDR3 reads CASRLQGSSNEQYF. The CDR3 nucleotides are TGTGCCAGCAGGCTACAGGGAAGTTCCAACGAGCAGTACTTC. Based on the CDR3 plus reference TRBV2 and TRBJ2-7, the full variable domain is EPEVTQTPSHQVTQMGQEVILRCVPISNHLYFYWYRQILGQKVEFLVSFYNNEISEKSEIFDDQFSVERPDGSNFTLKIRSTKLEDSAMYFCASRLQGSSNEQYFGPGTRLTVT.

For the CDR3, the DNA is TGCAGTGCTAGTAACAGATATGGCTACACCTTC. This encodes CSASNRYGYTF. V and J are TRBV20-1 and TRBJ1-2; no clear D gene. Trimming stripped 3 bases from V and 5 bases from J, with 7 bases between. Per germline, CDR1 DFQATT and CDR2 SNEGSKA (reference sequence). This CDR3 comprises 11 residues.

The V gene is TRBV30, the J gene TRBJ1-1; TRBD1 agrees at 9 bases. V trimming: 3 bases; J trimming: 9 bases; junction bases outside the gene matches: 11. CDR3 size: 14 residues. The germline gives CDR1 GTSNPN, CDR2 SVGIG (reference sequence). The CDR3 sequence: CAWRRGQGGLQAFF. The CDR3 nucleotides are TGTGCCTGGAGAAGGGGACAGGGAGGCTTGCAAGCTTTCTTT.

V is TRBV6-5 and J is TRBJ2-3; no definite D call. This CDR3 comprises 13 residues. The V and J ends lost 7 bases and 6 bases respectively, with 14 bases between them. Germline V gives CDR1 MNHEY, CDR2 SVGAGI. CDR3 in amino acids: CASNLDPSDTQYF. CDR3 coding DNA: TGTGCCAGCAACCTAGATCCCTCCGATACGCAGTATTTT.

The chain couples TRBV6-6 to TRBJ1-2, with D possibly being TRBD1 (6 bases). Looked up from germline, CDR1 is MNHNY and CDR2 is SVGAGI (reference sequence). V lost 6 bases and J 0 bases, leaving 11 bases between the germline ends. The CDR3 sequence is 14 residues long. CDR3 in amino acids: CASRQGPPNYGYTF. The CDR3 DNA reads TGTGCCAGCAGGCAGGGGCCCCCTAACTATGGCTACACCTTC.

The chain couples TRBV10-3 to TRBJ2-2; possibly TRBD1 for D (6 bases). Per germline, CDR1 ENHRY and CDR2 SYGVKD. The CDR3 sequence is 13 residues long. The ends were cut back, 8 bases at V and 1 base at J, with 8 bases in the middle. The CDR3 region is CAIGGVNTGELFF. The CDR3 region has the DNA TGTGCCATCGGGGGCGTGAACACCGGGGAGCTGTTTTTT.

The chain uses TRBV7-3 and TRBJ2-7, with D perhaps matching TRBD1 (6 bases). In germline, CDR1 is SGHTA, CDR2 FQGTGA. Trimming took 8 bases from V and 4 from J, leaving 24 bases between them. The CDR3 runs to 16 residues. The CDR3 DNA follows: TGTGCCAGCCTATTCCCCTACAGGGTTGTTCCGTACGAGCAGTACTTC. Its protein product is CASLFPYRVVPYEQYF.

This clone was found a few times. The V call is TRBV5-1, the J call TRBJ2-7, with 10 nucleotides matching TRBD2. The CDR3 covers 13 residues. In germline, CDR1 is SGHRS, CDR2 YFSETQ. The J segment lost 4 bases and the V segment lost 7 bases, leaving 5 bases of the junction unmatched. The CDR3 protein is CASSRTSGYEQYF. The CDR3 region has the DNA TGCGCCAGCTCTAGGACTAGCGGATACGAGCAGTACTTC. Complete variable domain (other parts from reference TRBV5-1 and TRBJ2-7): KAGVTQTPRYLIKTRGQQVTLSCSPISGHRSVSWYQQTPGQGLQFLFEYFSETQRNKGNFPGRFSGRQFSNSRSEMNVSTLELGDSALYLCASSRTSGYEQYFGPGTRLTVT.